A single sample is the source of the 17 T cell receptor beta chains below, sequenced in a study of cytomegalovirus exposure and HLA in healthy donors. Primers for the PCR totalled 60 Vbeta and 13 Jbeta. The table came from immunoSEQ multiplex PCR; TCRdb's copy has only in-frame clones and leaves some out. This sample carries roughly 100,000 clones, around 63% of them seen once, and the ten largest clones take 3.2%. Sequenced: PBMCs. The receptors were gathered from a young man in good health and CMV-seronegative.

The chain carries TRBV30 and TRBJ1-5, with D possibly matching TRBD1 (5 bases). Trimming took off 0 bases at V and 2 bases at J, with 14 bases between the two ends. The CDR3 is 16 residues long. Germline lookup yields CDR1 GTSNPN and CDR2 SVGIG (reference sequence). In nucleotides, the CDR3 is TGTGCCTGGAGTGTACCGGGGTGGGGGGGCAATCAGCCCCAGCATTTT. As protein: CAWSVPGWGGNQPQHF.

V and J are TRBV4-1 and TRBJ2-2, with a tentative D call TRBD2 (7 bases). Per germline, CDR1 MGHRA and CDR2 YSYEKL. Trimming shortened V by 4 bases and J by 1 base, and 16 bases separated the two germline ends. This CDR3 region has 17 residues. Written as DNA, the CDR3 is TGCGCCAGCAGCCCCACTGGGGGGGCCAAGAACACCGGGGAGCTGTTTTTT. Translated: CASSPTGGAKNTGELFF.

The chain uses TRBV7-2 and TRBJ2-7; perhaps TRBD2 as D (5 bases). Germline V gives CDR1 SGHTA, CDR2 FQGNSA. This CDR3 spans 13 amino acids. V lost 5 bases, J lost 5 bases, and 13 bases lay in between. This chain's CDR3 is CASSQEEEDEQYF. CDR3 nucleotide sequence: TGTGCCAGCAGCCAGGAAGAGGAGGACGAGCAGTACTTC.

The chain joins TRBV2 to TRBJ2-5; 12 positions agree with TRBD2. This CDR3 spans 16 amino acids. Germline V lookup: CDR1 SNHLY, CDR2 FYNNEI. Trimming cost V 6 bases and J 1 base; bases outside gene matches: 6. CDR3 amino acids: CASSFGTSGPQETQYF. The CDR3 coding sequence is TGTGCCAGCAGCTTTGGGACTAGCGGGCCCCAAGAGACCCAGTACTTC.

This clone was found once. The J gene is TRBJ1-1, the V gene TRBV18; weak D call: TRBD1 (6 bases). Trimming pared 6 bases from V and 1 base from J, leaving 12 bases between. From germline, CDR1 is KGHSH and CDR2 LQKENI. This CDR3 spans 14 amino acids. The DNA of the CDR3 is TGTGCCAGCTCGCCTGCGACAGGGAACACTGAAGCTTTCTTT. Its translation is CASSPATGNTEAFF.

V gene TRBV7-8 combines with J gene TRBJ2-7, with 12 bases lining up with TRBD2. Germline-derived CDR1 and CDR2 are SGHVS and FQNEAQ. V shed 3 bases and J 7 bases; nucleotides not matched to a gene: 13. The CDR3 has 17 amino acids. CDR3 bases: TGTGCCAGCAGCTTCCTTCCGACTAGCGGGAGATTTGAAGAGCAGTACTTC. Translation: CASSFLPTSGRFEEQYF. The full variable domain, rest sourced from reference TRBV7-8 and TRBJ2-7, is GAGVSQSPRYKVAKRGQDVALRCDPISGHVSLFWYQQALGQGPEFLTYFQNEAQLDKSGLPSDRFFAERPEGSVSTLKIQRTQQEDSAVYLCASSFLPTSGRFEEQYFGPGTRLTVT.

This clone was seen only a few times. The chain joins TRBV5-6 to TRBJ1-1; 9 nucleotides match TRBD1. Germline lookup yields CDR1 SGHDT and CDR2 YYEEEE. J was trimmed by 0 bases and V by 4 bases; bases with no gene match: 7. CDR3 length: 16 residues. The CDR3 here is CASSRAGTGLNTEAFF. DNA for the CDR3: TGTGCCAGCAGCCGGGCCGGGACAGGGCTGAACACTGAAGCTTTCTTT.

The chain employs TRBV7-9 and TRBJ2-1; D is perhaps TRBD2 (7 bases). Germline V gene sequence: CDR1 SEHNR, CDR2 FQNEAQ (reference sequence). CDR3 size: 14 residues. The germline V and J ends were trimmed by 0 bases and 7 bases, with 10 bases remaining between them. The CDR3 DNA reads TGTGCCAGCAGCTTAGCGGGAGGGGGTAATGAGCAGTTCTTC. Encoded protein: CASSLAGGGNEQFF.

The chain uses TRBV5-6 and TRBJ1-2; 8 bases match TRBD1. Germline V gene lookup returns CDR1 SGHDT and CDR2 YYEEEE. This CDR3 is 15 amino acids long. V was pared by 5 bases and J by 4 bases, with 10 bases of the junction left unmatched. The CDR3 nucleotides are TGTGCCAGCAGGAGTAGACAGGGGTTGGTCTATGGCTACACCTTC. Amino acids: CASRSRQGLVYGYTF. The entire variable domain, with the rest obtained from reference TRBV5-6 and TRBJ1-2, is as follows: DAGVTQSPTHLIKTRGQQVTLRCSPKSGHDTVSWYQQALGQGPQFIFQYYEEEERQRGNFPDRFSGHQFPNYSSELNVNALLLGDSALYLCASRSRQGLVYGYTFGSGTRLTVV.

Only a few counts were recorded for this clone. The V call is TRBV2, the J call TRBJ2-5, with D perhaps matching TRBD1 (5 bases). CDR3 size: 13 residues. The ends were cut back, 2 bases at V and 5 bases at J, with 9 bases in the middle. Germline CDR1 is SNHLY and CDR2 is FYNNEI. The CDR3 loop is CASSESRVETQYF. CDR3 coding DNA: TGTGCCAGCAGTGAATCCAGGGTTGAGACCCAGTACTTC.

In this sample, this clone turned up a few times. The chain has TRBV28 and TRBJ2-3; possible D gene TRBD2, 6 bases. The V end lost 6 bases, the J end lost 0 bases, and 13 bases lay between the germline ends. There are 15 residues in the CDR3. Germline V gene sequence: CDR1 MDHEN, CDR2 SYDVKM. The CDR3 DNA follows: TGTGCCAGCAGATTGATAGCGGCTAGCACAGATACGCAGTATTTT. This sequence encodes CASRLIAASTDTQYF.

The V and J genes are TRBV4-2 and TRBJ2-7; perhaps TRBD2 as D (5 bases). CDR3 size: 16 residues. Germline values: CDR1 LGHNA, CDR2 YNFKEQ. V lost 0 bases and J lost 0, with 12 bases in between. Here the CDR3 reads CASSQDKRGTSYEQYF. For the CDR3, the DNA is TGTGCCAGCAGCCAAGATAAACGGGGAACCTCCTACGAGCAGTACTTC.

V gene TRBV4-3 combines with J gene TRBJ2-3; the D gene is possibly TRBD1 (6 bases). The germline V gene encodes CDR1 LGHNA and CDR2 YSLEER. Trimming cost V 4 bases and J 6 bases, with 14 bases left between them. The CDR3 is made up of 14 amino acids. Written as DNA, the CDR3 is TGCGCCAGCAGCCGTGCAGGCACAGGGGATACGCAGTATTTT. Amino acids: CASSRAGTGDTQYF.

The chain links TRBV2 to TRBJ2-1; 9 nucleotides line up with TRBD2. J was trimmed by 3 bases and V by 4 bases; bases with no gene match: 4. The CDR3 runs 15 residues. Germline V gives CDR1 SNHLY, CDR2 FYNNEI. Here the CDR3 reads CASSARSGSYNEQFF. The CDR3 coding sequence is TGTGCCAGCAGTGCGCGTAGCGGGAGCTACAATGAGCAGTTCTTC.

The rearrangement uses TRBV2 and TRBJ2-1; 9 nucleotides align to TRBD1. Trimming at V came to 6 bases and at J to 15 bases, leaving 12 bases not matched to a gene. CDR1 and CDR2 from the germline V gene are SNHLY and FYNNEI. This CDR3 has 13 amino acids. The CDR3 spells CASSVNWDRDRFF. Here the CDR3 DNA reads TGTGCCAGCAGCGTAAATTGGGACAGGGACCGGTTCTTC.

Only one count was recorded for this clone. The V gene is TRBV7-6, the J gene TRBJ1-5, with no clear D. Trimming left V 5 bases short and J 4 bases short, with 18 bases between. CDR3 length: 16 residues. Germline CDR1 reads SGHVS; CDR2 reads FNYEAQ. CDR3 region: CASSPSSSGWNQPQHF. The CDR3 DNA is TGTGCCAGCAGCCCTAGCTCTTCGGGGTGGAATCAGCCCCAGCATTTT.

This rearrangement joins TRBV20-1 to TRBJ1-2; D unresolved. The germline V gene encodes CDR1 DFQATT and CDR2 SNEGSKA (reference sequence). The CDR3 is 11 residues long. The V end was cut by 5 bases, the J end by 3 bases, with 7 bases between. This chain's CDR3 is CSALADYGYTF. CDR3 coding DNA: TGCAGTGCTCTGGCGGACTATGGCTACACCTTC.